What follows are 16 T cell receptor beta chains derived from one specimen sequenced in a study of blood T cell repertoires in COVID-19. Clones were read by immunoSEQ multiplex PCR, and TCRdb kept only the in-frame ones, dropping some. This sample has a few hundred thousand clones, with 70% to 90% found just once. Sequencing was done on a sample of PBMCs or T cells enriched from blood (not recorded which). These receptors were obtained from a man aged 25-45 years who had recovered from COVID-19.

CDR3 DNA sequence: TGTGCCAGCGGAGGGAGGTCTAACTATGGCTACACCTTC. It translates to CASGGRSNYGYTF. The gene calls are TRBV2 and TRBJ1-2; D remains unclear. V lost 8 bases and J 0 bases, leaving 10 bases between the germline ends. This CDR3 is 13 amino acids long. CDR1 is SNHLY, CDR2 FYNNEI, per germline.

The chain recombines TRBV27 with TRBJ2-1, with 10 bases that match TRBD2. Trimming at V came to 8 bases and at J to 1 base, leaving 2 bases not matched to a gene. The V gene's germline CDR1 is MNHEY and CDR2 SMNVEV (reference sequence). CDR3 length equals 14 residues. The CDR3 reads CASLSGGSYNEQFF. The CDR3 DNA sequence: TGTGCCAGCCTTAGCGGGGGGTCCTACAATGAGCAGTTCTTC.

This chain joins TRBV6-5 and TRBJ2-4, with TRBD2 matching over 11 bases. The ends lost 0 bases at V and 10 bases at J; junction bases unmatched: 5. There are 15 residues in the CDR3. CDR1 MNHEY and CDR2 SVGAGI come from the germline V gene. The DNA for the CDR3 is TGTGCCAGCAGTTACTCGTCTAGCGGGGGGCTGATTCAGTACTTC. It encodes CASSYSSSGGLIQYF.

In its sample, this clone was seen once. This chain uses TRBV12-3 or TRBV12-4 with TRBJ1-1; 7 positions match TRBD1. The ends lost 7 bases at V and 7 bases at J; junction bases unmatched: 9. The CDR3 length is 13 residues. The DNA of the CDR3 is TGTGCCAGCACTCGACAGGGTTCGGGTGAAGCTTTCTTT. The encoded protein is CASTRQGSGEAFF.

The rearrangement joins TRBV7-9 to TRBJ1-5; TRBD1 matches at 7 bases. Germline V gene data show CDR1 as SEHNR and CDR2 as FQNEAQ (reference sequence). This CDR3 comprises 16 residues. The junction had 12 bases not matched to a gene; V was cut back by 3 bases and J by 7 bases. CDR3 DNA: TGTGCCAGCAGCTTTGAGGGGGCAGGGGTAGGGCAGCCCCAGCATTTT. Protein product: CASSFEGAGVGQPQHF. Supplemented by reference TRBV7-9 and TRBJ1-5, the full variable domain reads DTGVSQNPRHKITKRGQNVTFRCDPISEHNRLYWYRQTLGQGPEFLTYFQNEAQLEKSRLLSDRFSAERPKGSFSTLEIQRTEQGDSAMYLCASSFEGAGVGQPQHFGDGTRLSIL.

The CDR3 here is CASTSGGYQETQYF. CDR3 DNA sequence: TGTGCCAGTACCTCTGGGGGGTACCAAGAGACCCAGTACTTC. J is TRBJ2-5 and V is TRBV19, with D maybe TRBD2 (6 bases). Germline V gene sequence: CDR1 LNHDA, CDR2 SQIVND (reference sequence). The V gene lost 7 bases and the J gene lost 0 bases, with 12 bases spanning the gap. This CDR3 contains 14 residues. The whole variable domain, filled in from reference TRBV19 and TRBJ2-5, reads DGGITQSPKYLFRKEGQNVTLSCEQNLNHDAMYWYRQDPGQGLRLIYYSQIVNDFQKGDIAEGYSVSREKKESFPLTVTSAQKNPTAFYLCASTSGGYQETQYFGPGTRLLVL.

The rearrangement uses TRBV18 and TRBJ1-2; 9 positions match TRBD1. Germline CDR1 KGHSH, CDR2 LQKENI. Germline trimming cut 0 bases from V and 5 bases from J; bases unmatched to any gene: 7. This CDR3 contains 16 residues. CDR3 nucleotides: TGTGCCAGCTCACCACCGGGCGGACAGGGGCGGTATGGCTACACCTTC. Its translation: CASSPPGGQGRYGYTF. The full variable domain, in which reference TRBV18 and TRBJ1-2 provide the parts outside the CDR3, is NAGVMQNPRHLVRRRGQEARLRCSPMKGHSHVYWYRQLPEEGLKFMVYLQKENIIDESGMPKERFSAEFPKEGPSILRIQQVVRGDSAAYFCASSPPGGQGRYGYTFGSGTRLTVV.

V and J are TRBV9 and TRBJ1-1; D is ambiguous. There are 13 residues in the CDR3. Germline CDR1 SGDLS, CDR2 YYNGEE. Trimming removed 7 bases from V and 11 bases from J, with 21 bases in between. The CDR3 nucleotides read TGTGCCAGCGCGGGAGACCCGGCCGAAAGGGCTTTCTTT. Translation gives CASAGDPAERAFF.

The rearrangement joins TRBV2 to TRBJ1-6; perhaps TRBD1 as D (6 bases). Trimming pared 7 bases from V and 12 bases from J, leaving 22 bases between. The germline CDR1 and CDR2 sequences are SNHLY and FYNNEI. The CDR3 extends over 15 amino acids. CDR3 sequence (DNA): TGTGCCAGCAACGGCGGGCAGGGGCTGGGGGAACCCCTCCACTTT. As protein: CASNGGQGLGEPLHF. The variable domain in full, with the rest retrieved from reference TRBV2 and TRBJ1-6, is EPEVTQTPSHQVTQMGQEVILRCVPISNHLYFYWYRQILGQKVEFLVSFYNNEISEKSEIFDDQFSVERPDGSNFTLKIRSTKLEDSAMYFCASNGGQGLGEPLHFGNGTRLTVT.

The gene calls are TRBV5-1 and TRBJ1-4, with D maybe TRBD1 (6 bases). Trimming removed 2 bases at V and 4 bases at J, with 15 bases between. This CDR3 is 16 amino acids long. CDR1 is SGHRS, CDR2 YFSETQ, per germline. This chain's CDR3 is CASSLGGASGNEKLFF. Written as DNA, the CDR3 is TGCGCCAGCAGCTTAGGGGGGGCTTCGGGTAATGAAAAACTGTTTTTT.

The chain joins TRBV18 to TRBJ1-1, with D perhaps TRBD1 (5 bases). The CDR3 sequence is 15 residues long. CDR1 and CDR2 from the germline V gene are KGHSH and LQKENI. V lost 9 bases, J lost 1 base, and 18 bases lay in between. The CDR3 loop reads CASFLTIQANTEAFF. CDR3 in DNA: TGTGCCAGTTTTTTGACCATACAGGCGAACACTGAAGCTTTCTTT.

The chain employs TRBV10-2 and TRBJ1-1, with a possible D match to TRBD1 (5 bases). Per the germline V gene, CDR1 is WSHSY and CDR2 is SAAADI. V was shortened by 6 bases and J by 7 bases, with 9 bases between the two germline ends. There are 11 residues in the CDR3. This CDR3 is CASRSTVEAFF. The CDR3 bases are TGCGCCAGCAGGTCGACAGTTGAAGCTTTCTTT.

The J gene is TRBJ1-2, the V gene TRBV11-2; D possibly corresponds to TRBD1 (6 bases). Trimming removed 5 bases at V and 1 base at J, with 14 bases between. There are 15 residues in the CDR3. Looked up from germline, CDR1 is SGHAT and CDR2 is FQNNGV. In nucleotides, the CDR3 is TGTGCCAGCAGCCATGGGGGGGGCATTAACTATGGCTACACCTTC. Translated: CASSHGGGINYGYTF.

V gene TRBV27 combines with J gene TRBJ1-2; D is unclear. V was pared by 0 bases and J by 2 bases, with 4 bases between. CDR1 is MNHEY, CDR2 SMNVEV, per germline (reference sequence). The CDR3 covers 13 residues. The CDR3 reads CASSLSGNYGYTF. In nucleotides, the CDR3 is TGTGCCAGCAGTTTATCGGGCAACTATGGCTACACCTTC.

This chain connects TRBV6-4 to TRBJ2-7; 7 nucleotides agree with TRBD1. This CDR3 contains 15 residues. CDR1 and CDR2 from the germline V gene are MRHNA and SNTAGT. V gave up 0 bases and J gave up 4 bases; unmatched junction bases: 6. CDR3 sequence: CASSDSTGKKYEQYF. The CDR3 nucleotides read TGTGCCAGCAGTGACTCGACAGGGAAAAAATACGAGCAGTACTTC.

The gene calls are TRBV6-5 and TRBJ1-3; the D gene is possibly TRBD1 (6 bases). The CDR3 loop spans 15 amino acids. The V end lost 5 bases, the J end lost 3 bases, and 14 bases lay between the germline ends. Germline-derived CDR1 and CDR2 are MNHEY and SVGAGI. The CDR3 spells CASSPQGLVGNTIYF. The CDR3, as DNA: TGTGCCAGCAGTCCACAGGGCTTGGTTGGAAACACCATATATTTT.